The 20 T cell receptor beta chains presented below share a single source sample, sequenced in a study of blood T cells in healthy people across ages. Next came a second PCR, run for about 7 to 11 cycles, which used a sample-barcoded 5' primer along with a J-beta primer mix. TCRdb re-derived calls from the 5' RACE reads in MiXCR, one entry per CDR3 protein. The table lists approximately 900,000 distinct CDR3 sequences, about 48% of them singletons. Sequencing input: blood. The source is a man aged 30-40 years in good health.

This clonotype was seen ten or more times. V gene TRBV27 combines with J gene TRBJ1-2; D ambiguous. CDR1 MNHEY and CDR2 SMNVEV come from the germline V gene (reference sequence). The V gene lost 4 bases and the J gene lost 5 bases, with 8 bases spanning the gap. The CDR3 extends over 12 amino acids. DNA of the CDR3: TGTGCCAGCAGTTCAGACCTATATGGCTACACCTTC. This encodes CASSSDLYGYTF.

V gene TRBV9 combines with J gene TRBJ2-5; D not resolved. Per the germline V gene, CDR1 is SGDLS and CDR2 is YYNGEE. V shed 0 bases and J shed 4 bases, with 7 bases lying between them. CDR3 size: 13 residues. DNA for the CDR3: TGTGCCAGCAGCGTAGGTGTGTCAGAGACCCAGTACTTC. Translation: CASSVGVSETQYF.

There are a few counts of this clonotype. V and J are TRBV27 and TRBJ2-5; D is unclear. The J call may not be correct, given that the DNA end is closer to TRBJ2-7. Looked up from germline, CDR1 is MNHEY and CDR2 is SMNVEV (reference sequence). CDR3 length: 18 amino acids. The CDR3 sequence is CASYPYTPGSTPFYEQYF. CDR3 coding DNA: TGTGCCAGCTATCCCTACACTCCAGGCTCAACCCCATTCTACGAGCAGTACTTC.

This clonotype has only a few counts. The genes are TRBV10-3 and TRBJ1-2; D ambiguous. Germline loops: CDR1 ENHRY, CDR2 SYGVKD. The CDR3 sequence is 12 residues long. Trimming stripped 3 bases from V and 4 bases from J, with 6 bases between. The CDR3 reads CAISDIFYGYTF. DNA of the CDR3: TGTGCCATCAGTGATATTTTCTATGGCTACACCTTC.

This clonotype was counted at least ten times. For the CDR3, the DNA is TGTGCCAGCAGCTCTGTGGGGGCCTTATGCGAGCAGTTCTTC. It specifies CASSSVGALCEQFF. V usage is TRBV12-3 or TRBV12-4 and J usage is TRBJ2-1; D might be TRBD1 (6 bases). V lost 6 bases and J 10 bases, leaving 19 bases between the germline ends. This CDR3 has 14 residues.

There are a few counts of this clonotype. The CDR3 loop reads CSVLHVKGGYTF. In DNA, the CDR3 is TGCAGCGTTCTACACGTAAAGGGTGGCTACACCTTC. This chain connects TRBV29-1 to TRBJ1-2; D call uncertain. CDR3 size: 12 residues. Germline V gene sequence: CDR1 SQVTM, CDR2 ANQGSEA. V lost 5 bases, J lost 7 bases, and 14 bases lay in between.

The chain couples TRBV4-3 to TRBJ1-4; TRBD1 is a possible D gene (6 bases). CDR1 is LGHNA, CDR2 YSLEER, per germline. The CDR3 is made up of 15 amino acids. Deletions cut 0 bases from V and 8 bases from J, with 13 bases between. The DNA of the CDR3 is TGCGCCAGCAGCCAAGATTGGGCAGGGGTAGAAAAACTGTTTTTT. The encoded protein is CASSQDWAGVEKLFF.

The chain recombines TRBV11-3 with TRBJ2-5, with D possibly being TRBD2 (7 bases). Trimming cost V 3 bases and J 1 base, with 18 bases left between them. CDR3 length: 17 amino acids. Looked up from germline, CDR1 is SGHNT and CDR2 is YENEEA. CDR3 bases: TGTGCCAGCAGCTTGGGAGGGGGAGCGGAAATCCAAGAGACCCAGTACTTC. It encodes CASSLGGGAEIQETQYF.

The V gene is TRBV20-1, the J gene TRBJ2-7; TRBD1 matches 9 bases. CDR3 length: 15 amino acids. The V gene's germline CDR1 is DFQATT and CDR2 SNEGSKA (reference sequence). Trimming cost V 1 base and J 2 bases; bases outside gene matches: 6. CDR3 sequence reads: CSARGVGDRAYEQYF. DNA of the CDR3: TGCAGTGCTAGAGGTGTAGGGGACAGGGCCTACGAGCAGTACTTC.

The V gene is TRBV21-1, the J gene TRBJ2-3; the D segment call TRBD2 is taken from the table without a DNA check. TRBV21-1 is classified as a pseudogene. The CDR3 contains 16 residues. The CDR3 coding sequence is TGTGCCAGCAGCAATCTCGCGGGGGGGAACACAGCTACGCAGTATTTT. Translation: CASSNLAGGNTATQYF.

This clonotype was detected a few times. This sequence joins TRBV27 and TRBJ1-2, with D possibly being TRBD1 (6 bases). Trimming cost V 6 bases and J 7 bases, with 15 bases left between them. The CDR3 consists of 13 residues. Germline CDR1 MNHEY, CDR2 SMNVEV (reference sequence). CDR3 in DNA: TGTGCCAGCAGGGCCGCAGGGGCTAGTGGCTACACCTTC. Its translation is CASRAAGASGYTF.

This chain joins TRBV20-1 and TRBJ2-3; TRBD2 aligns across 12 bases. The junction had 9 bases not matched to a gene; V was cut back by 7 bases and J by 4 bases. The CDR3 runs to 15 residues. Germline values: CDR1 DFQATT, CDR2 SNEGSKA (reference sequence). The CDR3 loop is CSGQRLAGGADTQYF. Here the CDR3 DNA reads TGCAGTGGGCAGCGGCTAGCGGGGGGGGCAGATACGCAGTATTTT.

The J gene is TRBJ1-2, the V gene TRBV2; D is ambiguous. Germline-derived CDR1 and CDR2 are SNHLY and FYNNEI. Deletions cut 2 bases from V and 8 bases from J, with 15 bases between. The CDR3 has 14 amino acids. The CDR3 region has the DNA TGTGCCAGCAGTGAAAGGAGCTACATTAGGGGCTACACCTTC. Its translation: CASSERSYIRGYTF.

This sequence joins TRBV6-5 and TRBJ2-7; 8 positions match TRBD1. The V gene end was trimmed by 0 bases and the J gene end by 3 bases; junction bases not matched to a gene: 7. CDR1 MNHEY and CDR2 SVGAGI come from the germline V gene. CDR3 length: 16 amino acids. For the CDR3, the DNA is TGTGCCAGCAGTTACTCCGGGGCAGGGGGCTTCTACGAGCAGTACTTC. It encodes CASSYSGAGGFYEQYF.

The J gene is TRBJ2-7, the V gene TRBV7-9; no firm D call. CDR1 is SEHNR and CDR2 is FQNEAQ in the germline V gene (reference sequence). The CDR3 runs to 13 residues. V was trimmed by 5 bases and J by 2 bases, leaving 10 bases between them. CDR3 sequence: CASSGSLTYEQYF. In nucleotides, the CDR3 is TGTGCCAGCAGCGGTAGCCTCACCTACGAGCAGTACTTC.

This clonotype was observed many times. A much bigger clone sits one base away, suggesting this may be a read error. CDR3 sequence reads: CSASFGAGLGNEQYF. DNA for the CDR3: TGCAGTGCTAGTTTCGGCGCGGGGTTGGGCAATGAGCAGTACTTC. This rearrangement joins TRBV20-1 to TRBJ2-5; D possibly corresponds to TRBD2 (6 bases). V shed 3 bases and J shed 11 bases, with 25 bases lying between them. Per germline, CDR1 DFQATT and CDR2 SNEGSKA (reference sequence). The CDR3 covers 15 residues.

Of note for this clonotype: The junction differs from germline at one of its ends, possibly a read error. The CDR3 bases are TGCACCAGCAGCCAAGACCCAGGCGAACGGACCCAGTACTTC. Its protein is CTSSQDPGERTQYF. The chain links TRBV4-1 to TRBJ2-5; D is ambiguous. This CDR3 region has 14 residues. Germline-derived CDR1 and CDR2 are MGHRA and YSYEKL.

This clonotype was found a few times. In DNA, the CDR3 is TGTGCCAGCAGTTTAGGGAGGCGACTCAATGAGCAGTTCTTC. It specifies CASSLGRRLNEQFF. The V call is TRBV28, the J call TRBJ2-1, with D possibly TRBD2 on 6 matching bases. Germline V gene lookup returns CDR1 MDHEN and CDR2 SYDVKM. This CDR3 is 14 amino acids long. Between the trimmed V and J ends, which lost 2 bases and 6 bases, there was a span of 11 bases.

The chain combines TRBV2 with TRBJ1-1; D is ambiguous. The CDR3 is 11 amino acids. V dropped 5 bases and J dropped 5 bases, with 6 bases sitting between them. The germline V gene has CDR1 SNHLY and CDR2 FYNNEI. The CDR3 DNA reads as TGTGCCAGCAGTCCCTGGACTGAAGCTTTCTTT. Protein: CASSPWTEAFF.

The chain links TRBV15 to TRBJ2-2; D unclear. Germline CDR1 is LNHNV and CDR2 is YYDKDF (reference sequence). V lost 5 bases to trimming and J lost 6 bases, with 10 bases between them. The CDR3 has 13 amino acids. The CDR3 region is CATSLDTAGELFF. CDR3 DNA: TGTGCCACCAGCCTAGACACCGCCGGGGAGCTGTTTTTT.